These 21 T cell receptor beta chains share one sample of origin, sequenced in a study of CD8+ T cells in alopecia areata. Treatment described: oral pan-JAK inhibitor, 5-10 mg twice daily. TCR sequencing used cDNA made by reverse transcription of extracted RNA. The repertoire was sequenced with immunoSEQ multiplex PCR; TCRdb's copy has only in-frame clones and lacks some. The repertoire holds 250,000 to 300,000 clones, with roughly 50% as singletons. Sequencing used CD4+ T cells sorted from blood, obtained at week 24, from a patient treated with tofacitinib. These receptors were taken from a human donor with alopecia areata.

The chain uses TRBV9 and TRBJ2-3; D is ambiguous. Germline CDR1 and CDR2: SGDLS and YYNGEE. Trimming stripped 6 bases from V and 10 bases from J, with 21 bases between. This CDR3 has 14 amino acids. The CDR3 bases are TGTGCCAGCAACTCCGGTCCGCAGCCGGCCGCGCAGTATTTT. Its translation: CASNSGPQPAAQYF.

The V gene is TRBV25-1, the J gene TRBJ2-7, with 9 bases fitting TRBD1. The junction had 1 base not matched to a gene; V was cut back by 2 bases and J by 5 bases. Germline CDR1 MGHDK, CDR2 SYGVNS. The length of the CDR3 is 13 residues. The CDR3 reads CASSETGGDEQYF. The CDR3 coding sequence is TGTGCCAGCAGTGAAACAGGGGGCGACGAGCAGTACTTC.

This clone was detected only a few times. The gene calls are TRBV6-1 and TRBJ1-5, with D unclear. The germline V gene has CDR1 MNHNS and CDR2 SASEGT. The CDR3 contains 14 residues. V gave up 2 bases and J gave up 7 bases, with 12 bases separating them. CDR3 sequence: CASSERPEGQPQHF. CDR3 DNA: TGTGCCAGCAGTGAAAGGCCCGAAGGGCAGCCCCAGCATTTT.

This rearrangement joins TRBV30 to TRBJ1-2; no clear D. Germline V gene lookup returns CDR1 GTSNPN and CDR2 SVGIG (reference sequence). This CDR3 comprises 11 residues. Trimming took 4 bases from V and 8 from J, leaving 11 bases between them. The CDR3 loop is CAWNQREGYTF. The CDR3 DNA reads TGTGCCTGGAACCAAAGGGAAGGCTACACCTTC.

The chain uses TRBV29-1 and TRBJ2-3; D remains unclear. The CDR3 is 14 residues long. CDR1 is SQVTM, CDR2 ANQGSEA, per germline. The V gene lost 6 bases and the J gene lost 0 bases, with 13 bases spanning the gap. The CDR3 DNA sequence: TGCAGCGTGGCAGGATTAGTAAGCACAGATACGCAGTATTTT. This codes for CSVAGLVSTDTQYF.

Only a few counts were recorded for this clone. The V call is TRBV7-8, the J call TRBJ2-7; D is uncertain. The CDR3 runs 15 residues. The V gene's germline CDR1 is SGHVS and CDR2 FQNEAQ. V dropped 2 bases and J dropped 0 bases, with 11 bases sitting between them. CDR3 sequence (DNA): TGTGCCAGCAGCTTACTCCCAACGAGCTCCTACGAGCAGTACTTC. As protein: CASSLLPTSSYEQYF.

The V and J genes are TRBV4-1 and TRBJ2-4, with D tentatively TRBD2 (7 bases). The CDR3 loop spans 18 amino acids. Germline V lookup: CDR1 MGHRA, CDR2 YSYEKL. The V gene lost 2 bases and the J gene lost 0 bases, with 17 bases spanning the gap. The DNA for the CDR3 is TGCGCCAGCAGCCAAAAAGGGGGAGGGGAAATAGCCAAAAACATTCAGTACTTC. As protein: CASSQKGGGEIAKNIQYF.

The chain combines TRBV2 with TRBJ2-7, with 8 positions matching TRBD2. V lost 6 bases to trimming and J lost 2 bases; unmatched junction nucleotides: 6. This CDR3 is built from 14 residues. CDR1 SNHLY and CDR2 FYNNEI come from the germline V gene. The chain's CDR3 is CASRITSGAYEQYF. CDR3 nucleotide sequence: TGTGCCAGCAGGATTACTAGCGGAGCCTACGAGCAGTACTTC.

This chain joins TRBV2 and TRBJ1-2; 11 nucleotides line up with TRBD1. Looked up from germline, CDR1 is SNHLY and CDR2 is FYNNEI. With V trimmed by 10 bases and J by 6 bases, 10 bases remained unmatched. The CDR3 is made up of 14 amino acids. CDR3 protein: CATSPGQGVNGYTF. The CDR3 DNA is TGTGCCACGAGCCCGGGACAGGGGGTAAATGGCTACACCTTC.

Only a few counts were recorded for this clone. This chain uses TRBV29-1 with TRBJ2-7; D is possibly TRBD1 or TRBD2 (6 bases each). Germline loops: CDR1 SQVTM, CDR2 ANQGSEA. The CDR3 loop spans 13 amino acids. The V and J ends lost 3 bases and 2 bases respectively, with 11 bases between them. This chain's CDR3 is CSVDRGTPYEQYF. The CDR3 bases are TGCAGCGTTGATCGCGGGACACCCTACGAGCAGTACTTC.

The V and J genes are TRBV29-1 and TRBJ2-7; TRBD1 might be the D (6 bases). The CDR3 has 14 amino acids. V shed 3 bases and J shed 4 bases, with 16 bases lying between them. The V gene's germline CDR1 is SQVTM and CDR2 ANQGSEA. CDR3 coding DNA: TGCAGCGTTGATCAGACCGGGACAACTTACGAGCAGTACTTC. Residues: CSVDQTGTTYEQYF.

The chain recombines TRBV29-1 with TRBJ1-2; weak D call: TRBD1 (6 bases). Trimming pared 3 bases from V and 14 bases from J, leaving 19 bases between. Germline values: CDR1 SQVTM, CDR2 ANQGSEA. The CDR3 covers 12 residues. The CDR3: CSVDHRALSRTF. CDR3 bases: TGCAGCGTTGACCACAGGGCCTTATCAAGAACCTTC.

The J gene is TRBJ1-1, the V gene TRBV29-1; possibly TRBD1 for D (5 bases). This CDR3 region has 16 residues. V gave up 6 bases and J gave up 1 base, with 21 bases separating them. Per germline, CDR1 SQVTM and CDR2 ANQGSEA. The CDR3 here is CSVAHRQNRGNTEAFF. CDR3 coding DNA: TGCAGCGTGGCTCATCGACAGAACCGGGGGAACACTGAAGCTTTCTTT. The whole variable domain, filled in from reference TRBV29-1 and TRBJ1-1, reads SAVISQKPSRDICQRGTSLTIQCQVDSQVTMMFWYRQQPGQSLTLIATANQGSEATYESGFVIDKFPISRPNLTFSTLTVSNMSPEDSSIYLCSVAHRQNRGNTEAFFGQGTRLTVV.

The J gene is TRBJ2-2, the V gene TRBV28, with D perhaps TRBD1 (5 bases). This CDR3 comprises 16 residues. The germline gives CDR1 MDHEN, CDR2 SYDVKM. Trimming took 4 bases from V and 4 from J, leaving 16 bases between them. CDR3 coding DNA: TGTGCCAGCAGTTCCCCCTCTAGGGGTGGCACCGGGGAGCTGTTTTTT. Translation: CASSSPSRGGTGELFF.

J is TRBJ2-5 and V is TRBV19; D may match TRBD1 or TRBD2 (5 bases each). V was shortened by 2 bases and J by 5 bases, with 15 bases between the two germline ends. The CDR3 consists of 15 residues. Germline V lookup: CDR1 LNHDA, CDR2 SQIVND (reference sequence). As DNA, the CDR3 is TGTGCCAGTAGTATAAATTCCGGGGCCGGCGAGACCCAGTACTTC. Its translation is CASSINSGAGETQYF.

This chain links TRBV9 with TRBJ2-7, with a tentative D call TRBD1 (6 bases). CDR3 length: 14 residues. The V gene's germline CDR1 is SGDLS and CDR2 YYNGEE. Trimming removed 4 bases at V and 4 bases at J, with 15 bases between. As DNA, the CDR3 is TGTGCCAGCAGCTCCAACCCGGACAGTTACGAGCAGTACTTC. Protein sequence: CASSSNPDSYEQYF.

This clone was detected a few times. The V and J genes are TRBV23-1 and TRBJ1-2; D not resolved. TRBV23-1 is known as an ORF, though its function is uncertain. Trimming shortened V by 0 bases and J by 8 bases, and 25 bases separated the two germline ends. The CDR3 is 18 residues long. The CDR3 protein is CASSQSEQSTLYRWGYTF. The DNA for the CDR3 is TGCGCCAGCAGTCAATCGGAACAGTCCACCCTCTATCGTTGGGGCTACACCTTC.

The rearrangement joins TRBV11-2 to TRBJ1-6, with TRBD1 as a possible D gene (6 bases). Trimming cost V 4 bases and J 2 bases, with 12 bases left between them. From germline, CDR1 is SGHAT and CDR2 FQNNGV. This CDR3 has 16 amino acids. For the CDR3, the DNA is TGTGCCAGCAGCTCAGTCAGGGGTCCCTATAATTCACCCCTCCACTTT. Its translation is CASSSVRGPYNSPLHF.

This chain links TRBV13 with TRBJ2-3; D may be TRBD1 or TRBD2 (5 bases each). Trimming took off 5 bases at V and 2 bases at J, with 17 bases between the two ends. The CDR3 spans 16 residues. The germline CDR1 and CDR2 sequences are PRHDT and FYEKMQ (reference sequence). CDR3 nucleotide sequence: TGTGCCAGCAGCCCCGGGGCTAGCCCAAACACAGATACGCAGTATTTT. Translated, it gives CASSPGASPNTDTQYF.

CDR3 coding DNA: TGTGCCATCAGTGAGGGGGCAGGGGGGCCGAACACTGAAGCTTTCTTT. Translated: CAISEGAGGPNTEAFF. V is TRBV10-3 and J is TRBJ1-1; TRBD1 agrees at 7 bases. The CDR3 has 16 residues. Germline V lookup: CDR1 ENHRY, CDR2 SYGVKD. With V trimmed by 2 bases and J by 1 base, 7 bases remained unmatched.

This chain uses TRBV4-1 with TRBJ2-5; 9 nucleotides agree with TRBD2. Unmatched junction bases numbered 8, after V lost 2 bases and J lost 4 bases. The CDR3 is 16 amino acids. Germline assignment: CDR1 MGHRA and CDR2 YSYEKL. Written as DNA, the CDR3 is TGCGCCAGCAGCCAACCGACGCGGGGGGGCATAGAGACCCAGTACTTC. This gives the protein CASSQPTRGGIETQYF.